This T cell receptor beta chain was recorded in a study of vaccination and CD4 T cells after COVID-19. This clonotype was detected a few times. The target antigen is unknown. TCRdb fed the PCR reads into MiXCR, producing one record per CDR3 protein. The sample lists 12,000 to 15,000 distinct CDR3 sequences, less than 70% seen once, with 0.95% to 1.3% in the top ten. There are 13 residues in the CDR3. Germline V gives CDR1 DFQATT, CDR2 SNEGSKA (reference sequence). V was cut by 6 bases and J by 10 bases, with 22 bases left in between. Study-level points and caveats: There was no significant change from 21 to 38 median reactive clonotypes.

The positive PCR dates, which preceded the US Alpha, Beta and Delta variants, fell between March and December 2020. The sample in question was CD4+ T cells from blood, obtained after SARS-CoV-2 vaccination. The sequence was obtained from a human donor who had recovered from COVID-19. The rearrangement joins TRBV20-1 to TRBJ2-7; possible D gene TRBD2, 6 bases. The CDR3 DNA follows: TGCAGTGCCCACGTCCGGGGGAAGTCGCGACAGTACTTC. It encodes CSAHVRGKSRQYF.